The subject of this entry is one TCR beta chain. The antigen is unknown. Per the original methods: Without quality scores, immunoSEQ junctional reads could not be filtered like full-length reads. Using immunoSEQ multiplex PCR, the repertoire was profiled, and TCRdb retains in-frame clones only, with some absent. V, J and clone size derive from that table, while D and trimming were established from the DNA sequence. The repertoire includes around 200,000 clones, roughly 93% of them detected once, and 0.065% to 0.07% sits in the top ten. These data belong to a study of shared clonotypes between healthy human individuals. Study in general: Researchers drew samples from a couple of women and a few men aged 18 to 49.

Findings and limits, study-wide: Shared across four donors were around 5% of the naive CD4 clonotypes.

Specimen: naive CD4+ T cells sorted from blood. As for subset: CD45RA+ positively selected. This receptor was taken from a woman between 25 and 40 years old in good health.

CDR3 DNA sequence: TGCGCCAGCAGTGAGAAGCGGGGAAACTCTGGGGCCAACGTCCTGACTTTC. It codes for CASSEKRGNSGANVLTF. This rearrangement joins TRBV10-1 to TRBJ2-6; 7 nucleotides match TRBD2. This CDR3 comprises 17 residues. Germline CDR1 and CDR2: WNHNN and SYGVQD (reference sequence). Unmatched junction bases numbered 4, after V lost 2 bases and J lost 0 bases.